This T cell receptor beta chain was profiled in a study of OX40 agonist ivuxolimab in advanced cancers. Data came from immunoSEQ multiplex PCR; TCRdb stores just in-frame clones and leaves some out. The sample has 100,000 to 150,000 clones; 85% to 95% are singletons. Study conclusions and caveats: Clonal expansion from baseline to week 6 occurred in both CD4+ and CD8+ T cells.

This CDR3 spans 16 amino acids. The V end lost 2 bases, the J end lost 2 bases, and 14 bases lay between the germline ends. Germline loops: CDR1 KGHSH, CDR2 LQKENI. This clone was observed a single time. Its antigen is unknown. V and J are TRBV18 and TRBJ2-3; unclear D gene. The sequence came from an adult with an advanced solid tumor such as melanoma, head and neck, liver or kidney cancer. This specimen consisted of CD4+ or CD8+ T cells sorted from blood, obtained in a trial of the OX40 agonist ivuxolimab. The CDR3 coding sequence is TGTGCCAGCTCACCAAGGGCCGACCTAAACACAGATACGCAGTATTTT. This translates into CASSPRADLNTDTQYF.